The 9 T cell receptor beta chains presented below share a single source sample, sequenced in a study of response to subunit inactivated influenza vaccine. TCRdb redid the calling of the RT-PCR reads with MiXCR, one entry per CDR3 protein. The sample shows 710,000 or so distinct CDR3 sequences, about 15% of them seen only once. The sample consisted of PBMCs from blood, taken roughly 12 days after vaccination. Receptors originate from a man in his forties or fifties who received an inactivated influenza vaccine.

The sample holds many counts of this clonotype. J is TRBJ2-7 and V is TRBV5-1; 11 nucleotides agree with TRBD2. The CDR3 extends over 14 amino acids. Germline CDR1 is SGHRS and CDR2 is YFSETQ. Germline trimming cut 4 bases from V and 3 bases from J; bases unmatched to any gene: 3. For the CDR3, the DNA is TGCGCCAGCAGCGTACTAGCGGGGGACTACGAGCAGTACTTC. Amino acid sequence: CASSVLAGDYEQYF. Filled out from reference TRBV5-1 and TRBJ2-7, the complete variable domain reads KAGVTQTPRYLIKTRGQQVTLSCSPISGHRSVSWYQQTPGQGLQFLFEYFSETQRNKGNFPGRFSGRQFSNSRSEMNVSTLELGDSALYLCASSVLAGDYEQYFGPGTRLTVT.

This clonotype was seen a handful of times. As DNA, the CDR3 is TGCGCCAGCAGCTTTAGACAGGGCGAGCAGTACTTC. This encodes CASSFRQGEQYF. V and J are TRBV4-3 and TRBJ2-7, with 7 bases lining up with TRBD1. The ends lost 5 bases at V and 6 bases at J; junction bases unmatched: 4. CDR1 is LGHNA, CDR2 YSLEER, per germline. This CDR3 contains 12 residues.

The rearrangement uses TRBV21-1 and TRBJ2-7; the table assigns TRBD1, which was not confirmed against the DNA. TRBV21-1 counts as a pseudogene. The CDR3 has 16 amino acids. The CDR3 nucleotides are TGTGCCAGCAGCAAACGAAACAGGGGGGTAGGCTACGAGCAGTACTTC. This encodes CASSKRNRGVGYEQYF.

V usage is TRBV7-2 and J usage is TRBJ2-1; TRBD1 matches 9 bases. Per the germline V gene, CDR1 is SGHTA and CDR2 is FQGNSA. The trim removed 6 bases at V and 5 bases at J, leaving 14 bases unmatched. The CDR3 sequence is 17 residues long. The chain's CDR3 is CASRPPFRDRENNEQFF. For the CDR3, the DNA is TGTGCCAGCAGACCTCCATTCCGGGACAGGGAAAACAATGAGCAGTTCTTC.

This clonotype showed up just a few times. The chain has TRBV4-1 and TRBJ2-6, with D hard to call. There are 17 residues in the CDR3. Germline V CDR1 and CDR2: MGHRA, YSYEKL. V dropped 0 bases and J dropped 0 bases, with 9 bases sitting between them. CDR3 coding DNA: TGCGCCAGCAGCCAAGAAGGCGTACCCTCTGGGGCCAACGTCCTGACTTTC. Protein product: CASSQEGVPSGANVLTF.

In this sample, this clonotype turned up a few times. This rearrangement joins TRBV15 to TRBJ2-2; D is uncertain. The germline V gene encodes CDR1 LNHNV and CDR2 YYDKDF (reference sequence). The CDR3 loop spans 15 amino acids. V lost 0 bases to trimming and J lost 2 bases, with 7 bases between them. The CDR3 region has the DNA TGTGCCACCAGCAGAGATGTCCTAAACACCGGGGAGCTGTTTTTT. Residues: CATSRDVLNTGELFF.

Of note for this clonotype: Sequence at one end of the junction differs from germline and may be a read error. The chain is built from TRBV5-4 and TRBJ2-3, with a possible D match to TRBD2 (7 bases). The CDR3 is made up of 18 amino acids. CDR1 SGHNT and CDR2 YYREEE come from the germline V gene (reference sequence). CDR3 nucleotide sequence: TGTGCCACCAGCTTGGGCCCAGGGGAGGGTATTAGCACAGATACGCAGTATTTT. Protein: CATSLGPGEGISTDTQYF.

This chain links TRBV15 with TRBJ2-2; D could derive from TRBD1 or TRBD2 (9 bases each). Trimming shortened V by 3 bases and J by 4 bases, and 21 bases separated the two germline ends. This CDR3 region has 18 residues. Germline-derived CDR1 and CDR2 are LNHNV and YYDKDF (reference sequence). The CDR3 DNA follows: TGTGCCACCAGCAGGGGGACAGGGCGAGCGGGGGGCACCGGGGAGCTGTTTTTT. Amino acids: CATSRGTGRAGGTGELFF.

This clonotype appeared many times. V gene TRBV7-2 combines with J gene TRBJ2-7, with 10 nucleotides matching TRBD2. Trimming removed 5 bases from V and 0 bases from J; junction bases left unmatched: 7. Germline CDR1 SGHTA, CDR2 FQGNSA. The CDR3 consists of 16 residues. The CDR3 protein is CASSKTGTSASYEQYF. The CDR3 coding sequence is TGTGCCAGCAGCAAGACCGGGACTAGCGCCTCCTACGAGCAGTACTTC.